The rows below give T cell receptor beta chains drawn from one sample of a study of T cells in Graves' hyperthyroidism and ophthalmopathy. TCRdb fed the multiplex PCR reads into MiXCR, producing one record per CDR3 protein. The sample records some 250,000 distinct CDR3 sequences, 13% to 15% being singletons. The sequenced material came from blood. These receptors came from a woman aged 40 to 50 with Graves' hyperthyroidism that later progressed to Graves' ophthalmopathy. Both conserved end residues are part of each CDR3. A D gene is named only where the DNA matches it firmly. Some rows have no size entry. The others give once, few or many, or a class for an expanded clone.

CDR3 protein: CSVEDTGQTRSEAFF; CDR3 DNA: TGCAGCGTTGAAGATACGGGACAGACCAGATCTGAAGCTTTCTTT; clone size: -; J gene: TRBJ1-1; V gene: TRBV29-1; D gene: TRBD1
CDR3 protein: CASSLSWGMPDTQYF; CDR3 DNA: TGTGCCAGCAGCTTATCTTGGGGGATGCCAGATACGCAGTATTTT; clone size: many; J gene: TRBJ2-3; V gene: TRBV7-2; D gene: -
CDR3 protein: CASRSRQGLYNEQFF; CDR3 DNA: TGTGCCAGCAGGTCAAGACAGGGACTTTACAATGAGCAGTTCTTC; clone size: many; J gene: TRBJ2-1; V gene: TRBV2; D gene: -
CDR3 protein: CASSVAGTGNGGYTF; CDR3 DNA: TGTGCCAGCAGCGTAGCTGGGACAGGGAATGGAGGCTACACCTTC; clone size: few; J gene: TRBJ1-2; V gene: TRBV9; D gene: TRBD1
CDR3 protein: CASSRDSTYGYTF; CDR3 DNA: TGTGCCAGCAGCAGGGATAGCACGTATGGCTACACCTTC; clone size: many; J gene: TRBJ1-2; V gene: TRBV25-1; D gene: -
CDR3 protein: CASSQDRNNSPLHF; CDR3 DNA: TGTGCCAGCAGCCAAGACAGAAATAATTCACCCCTCCACTTT; clone size: many; J gene: TRBJ1-6; V gene: TRBV3-1; D gene: -
CDR3 protein: CASSLGKNQPQHF; CDR3 DNA: TGTGCCAGCAGTTTAGGGAAAAATCAGCCCCAGCATTTT; clone size: -; J gene: TRBJ1-5; V gene: TRBV28; D gene: -
CDR3 protein: CASSLGRDLTTTGEQYF; CDR3 DNA: TGTGCCAGCAGCTTAGGGAGGGACCTAACTACAACGGGGGAGCAGTACTTC; clone size: many; J gene: TRBJ2-7; V gene: TRBV7-9; D gene: -
CDR3 protein: CASRSAGELFF; CDR3 DNA: TGTGCCAGCAGGTCCGCCGGGGAGCTGTTTTTT; clone size: many; J gene: TRBJ2-2; V gene: TRBV2; D gene: -
CDR3 protein: CASSGVARDYYGYTF; CDR3 DNA: TGTGCCAGCAGTGGGGTAGCGAGAGACTACTATGGCTACACCTTC; clone size: -; J gene: TRBJ1-2; V gene: TRBV2; D gene: -
CDR3 protein: CAWSVGGDTQYF; CDR3 DNA: TGTGCCTGGAGTGTAGGGGGAGATACGCAGTATTTT; clone size: many; J gene: TRBJ2-3; V gene: TRBV30; D gene: -
CDR3 protein: CASSIWRDRVEQFF; CDR3 DNA: TGTGCCAGTAGTATATGGAGGGACAGGGTAGAGCAGTTCTTC; clone size: -; J gene: TRBJ2-1; V gene: TRBV19; D gene: TRBD1
CDR3 protein: CASSLGIVRFPSYEQYF; CDR3 DNA: TGCGCCAGCAGCTTGGGAATCGTCAGGTTCCCCTCCTACGAGCAGTACTTC; clone size: -; J gene: TRBJ2-7; V gene: TRBV5-1; D gene: -
CDR3 protein: CATSRDGVAGELNEQYF; CDR3 DNA: TGTGCCACCAGCAGAGATGGGGTAGCGGGAGAACTTAACGAGCAGTACTTC; clone size: many; J gene: TRBJ2-7; V gene: TRBV15; D gene: TRBD2
CDR3 protein: CASSGTGTSGPYNEQFF; CDR3 DNA: TGTGCCAGCAGTGGAACGGGGACTAGCGGCCCCTACAATGAGCAGTTCTTC; clone size: -; J gene: TRBJ2-1; V gene: TRBV28; D gene: TRBD2
CDR3 protein: CASSYKGNQPQHF; CDR3 DNA: TGTGCCAGCAGTTACAAAGGCAATCAGCCCCAGCATTTT; clone size: many; J gene: TRBJ1-5; V gene: TRBV6-6; D gene: -
CDR3 protein: CASSFSGSDNEQFF; CDR3 DNA: TGTGCCAGCAGCTTTAGCGGGAGTGACAATGAGCAGTTCTTC; clone size: many; J gene: TRBJ2-1; V gene: TRBV7-6; D gene: TRBD2
CDR3 protein: CASSRRRGRGSNQPQHF; CDR3 DNA: TGTGCCAGCAGCCGGAGACGGGGCAGGGGCAGCAATCAGCCCCAGCATTTT; clone size: many; J gene: TRBJ1-5; V gene: TRBV28; D gene: -
CDR3 protein: CASSQYSPQLAGVGNEQFF; CDR3 DNA: TGCGCCAGCAGCCAATACTCACCCCAGTTAGCGGGAGTTGGTAATGAGCAGTTCTTC; clone size: many; J gene: TRBJ2-1; V gene: TRBV4-1; D gene: TRBD2
CDR3 protein: CASKFQDRALSTGELFF; CDR3 DNA: TGTGCCAGTAAATTTCAGGACAGGGCCTTGAGCACCGGGGAGCTGTTTTTT; clone size: many; J gene: TRBJ2-2; V gene: TRBV19; D gene: TRBD1
CDR3 protein: CASIRTGTTGELFF; CDR3 DNA: TGTGCCAGCATCAGGACGGGGACTACCGGGGAGCTGTTTTTT; clone size: many; J gene: TRBJ2-2; V gene: TRBV2; D gene: -
CDR3 protein: CASSYGQGDRNEQFF; CDR3 DNA: TGTGCCAGCAGTTACGGACAGGGGGATAGGAATGAGCAGTTCTTC; clone size: many; J gene: TRBJ2-1; V gene: TRBV6-6; D gene: TRBD1
CDR3 protein: CASSPGADTQYF; CDR3 DNA: TGTGCCAGCAGCCCGGGAGCAGATACGCAGTATTTT; clone size: many; J gene: TRBJ2-3; V gene: TRBV27; D gene: -
CDR3 protein: CASVQGGGTEAFF; CDR3 DNA: TGCGCCAGCGTCCAGGGGGGAGGCACTGAAGCTTTCTTT; clone size: many; J gene: TRBJ1-1; V gene: TRBV5-1; D gene: TRBD1
CDR3 protein: CASSSLKGRLNTEAFF; CDR3 DNA: TGTGCCAGCAGCTCCCTTAAAGGGAGACTGAACACTGAAGCTTTCTTT; clone size: many; J gene: TRBJ1-1; V gene: TRBV11-2; D gene: -
CDR3 protein: CASARGGDYNEQFF; CDR3 DNA: TGTGCCAGCGCCAGGGGCGGTGACTACAATGAGCAGTTCTTC; clone size: few; J gene: TRBJ2-1; V gene: TRBV6-1; D gene: -
CDR3 protein: CASSSGLVSPLHF; CDR3 DNA: TGTGCCAGCAGTTCGGGCCTCGTGTCCCCCCTCCACTTT; clone size: many; J gene: TRBJ1-6; V gene: TRBV6-1; D gene: -
CDR3 protein: CASSSGTNSYNEQFF; CDR3 DNA: TGCGCCAGCAGCTCCGGGACAAACTCCTACAATGAGCAGTTCTTC; clone size: -; J gene: TRBJ2-1; V gene: TRBV5-1; D gene: -